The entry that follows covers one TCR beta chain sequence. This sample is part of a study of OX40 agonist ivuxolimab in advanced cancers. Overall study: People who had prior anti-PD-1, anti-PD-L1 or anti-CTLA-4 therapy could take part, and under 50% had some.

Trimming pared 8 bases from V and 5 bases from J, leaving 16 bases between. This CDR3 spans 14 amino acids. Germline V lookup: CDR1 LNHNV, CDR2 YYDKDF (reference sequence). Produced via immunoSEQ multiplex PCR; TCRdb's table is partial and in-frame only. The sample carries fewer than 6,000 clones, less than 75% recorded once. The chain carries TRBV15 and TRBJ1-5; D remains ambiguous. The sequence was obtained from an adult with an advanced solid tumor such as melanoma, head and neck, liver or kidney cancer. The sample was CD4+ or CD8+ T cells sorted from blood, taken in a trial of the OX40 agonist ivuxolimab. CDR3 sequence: CATSSSGPHQPQHF. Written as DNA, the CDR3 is TGTGCCACCTCCTCGTCAGGCCCTCATCAGCCCCAGCATTTT.